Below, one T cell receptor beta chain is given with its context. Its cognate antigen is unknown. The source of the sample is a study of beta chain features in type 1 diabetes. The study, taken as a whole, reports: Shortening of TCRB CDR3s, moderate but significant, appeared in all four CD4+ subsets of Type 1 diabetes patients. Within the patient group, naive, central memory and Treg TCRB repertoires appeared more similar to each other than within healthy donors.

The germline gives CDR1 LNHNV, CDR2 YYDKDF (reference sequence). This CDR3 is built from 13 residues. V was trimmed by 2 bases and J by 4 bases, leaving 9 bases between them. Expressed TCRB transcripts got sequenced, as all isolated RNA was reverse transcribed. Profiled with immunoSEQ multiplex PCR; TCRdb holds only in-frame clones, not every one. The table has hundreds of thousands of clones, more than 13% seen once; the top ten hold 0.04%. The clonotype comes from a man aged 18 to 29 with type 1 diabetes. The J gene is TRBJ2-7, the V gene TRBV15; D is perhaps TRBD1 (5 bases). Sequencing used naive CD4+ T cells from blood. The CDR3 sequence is CATSRPQGYEQYF. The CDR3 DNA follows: TGTGCCACCAGCAGACCTCAGGGTTACGAGCAGTACTTC.